Included here is one T cell receptor (beta chain) sequence, with context. Its antigen is still unknown. TCRdb reanalysed the reads using MiXCR and keeps one entry per CDR3 protein. The sample records hundreds of thousands of distinct CDR3 sequences, 30% to 40% being singletons. This sample stems from a study of T cell repertoires in cytomegalovirus infection. Study in general: CMV epitopes in the study were HLA-C-restricted (recently identified) and HLA-B-restricted (well studied). Indications of both CMV infection and matching HLA type were provided by public TCR beta signatures.

Overall study results and limits: The ex vivo response showed dominance by HLA-C-restricted CMV-specific TCR beta clonotypes. Summed frequency of shared TCR beta families picked out CMV carriers who also had the relevant HLA.

CDR3 length: 16 amino acids. V was pared by 0 bases and J by 9 bases, with 5 bases of the junction left unmatched. Germline lookup yields CDR1 LGHNA and CDR2 YSLEER. Source: cultured PBMCs, taken from culture after CMV antigen stimulation. This chain uses TRBV4-3 with TRBJ1-6; 10 nucleotides align to TRBD1. The clonotype originates from a human donor in good health (CMV status not recorded). Some clones in this sample may be carry-over from other donors' samples. CDR3: CASSQEPRDRGSPLHF. The CDR3 region has the DNA TGCGCCAGCAGCCAAGAACCCCGGGACAGGGGTTCACCCCTCCACTTT.